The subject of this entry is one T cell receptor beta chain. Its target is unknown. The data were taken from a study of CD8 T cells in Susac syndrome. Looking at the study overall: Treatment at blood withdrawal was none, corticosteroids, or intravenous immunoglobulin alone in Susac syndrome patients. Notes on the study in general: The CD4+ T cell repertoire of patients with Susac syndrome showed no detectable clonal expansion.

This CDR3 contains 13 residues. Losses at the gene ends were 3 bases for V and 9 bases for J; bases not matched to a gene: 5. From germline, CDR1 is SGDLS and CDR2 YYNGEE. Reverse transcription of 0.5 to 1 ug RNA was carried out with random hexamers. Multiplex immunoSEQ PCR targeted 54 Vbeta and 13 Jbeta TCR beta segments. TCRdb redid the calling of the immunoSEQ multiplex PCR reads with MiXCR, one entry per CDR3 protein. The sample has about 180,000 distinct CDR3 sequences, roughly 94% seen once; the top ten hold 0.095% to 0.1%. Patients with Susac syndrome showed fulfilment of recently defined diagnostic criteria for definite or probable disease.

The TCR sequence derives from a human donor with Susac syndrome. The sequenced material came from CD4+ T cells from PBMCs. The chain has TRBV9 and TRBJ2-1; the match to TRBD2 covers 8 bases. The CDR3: CASSATSVTEQFF. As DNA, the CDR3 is TGTGCCAGCAGCGCGACTAGCGTAACTGAGCAGTTCTTC.